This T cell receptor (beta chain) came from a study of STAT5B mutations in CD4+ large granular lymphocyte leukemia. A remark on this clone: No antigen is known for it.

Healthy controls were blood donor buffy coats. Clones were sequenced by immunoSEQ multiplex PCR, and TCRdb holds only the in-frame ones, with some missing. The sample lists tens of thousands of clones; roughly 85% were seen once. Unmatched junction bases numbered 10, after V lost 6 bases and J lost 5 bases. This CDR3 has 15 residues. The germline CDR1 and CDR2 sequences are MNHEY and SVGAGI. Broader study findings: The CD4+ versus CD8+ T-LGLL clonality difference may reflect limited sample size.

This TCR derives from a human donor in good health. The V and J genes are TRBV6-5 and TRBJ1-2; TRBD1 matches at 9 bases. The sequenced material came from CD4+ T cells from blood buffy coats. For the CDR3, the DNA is TGTGCCAGCAGGCCGGGGACAGGGATAAGTTATGGCTACACCTTC. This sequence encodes CASRPGTGISYGYTF.